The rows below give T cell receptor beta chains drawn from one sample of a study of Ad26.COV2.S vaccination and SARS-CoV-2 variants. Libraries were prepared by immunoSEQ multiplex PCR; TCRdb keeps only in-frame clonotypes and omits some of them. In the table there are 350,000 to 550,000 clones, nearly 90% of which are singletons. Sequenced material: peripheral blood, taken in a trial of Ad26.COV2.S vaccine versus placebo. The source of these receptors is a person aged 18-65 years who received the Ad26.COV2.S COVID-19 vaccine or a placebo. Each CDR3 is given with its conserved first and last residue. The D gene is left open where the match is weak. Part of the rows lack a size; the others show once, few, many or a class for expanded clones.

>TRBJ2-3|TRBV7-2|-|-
TGTGCCAGCAGCTTAACGGGTGGGGCGGCAGATACGCAGTATTTT
CASSLTGGAADTQYF
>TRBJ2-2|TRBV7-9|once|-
TGTGCCAGCAGCTTAATGGGAAAAGCGAACACCGGGGAGCTGTTTTTT
CASSLMGKANTGELFF
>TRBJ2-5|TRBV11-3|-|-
TGTGCCAGCAGCTTCGGGATACAAGAGACCCAGTACTTC
CASSFGIQETQYF
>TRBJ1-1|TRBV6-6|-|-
TGTGCCAGCAGTTACGGGGGGACGGGCACTGAAGCTTTCTTT
CASSYGGTGTEAFF
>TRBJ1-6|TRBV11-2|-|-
TGTGCCAGCAGCTTAGGAGGGAGTTCACCCCTCCACTTT
CASSLGGSSPLHF
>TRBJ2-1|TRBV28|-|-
TGTGCCAGCAGTGCCGGATCTGACTACAATGAGCAGTTCTTC
CASSAGSDYNEQFF
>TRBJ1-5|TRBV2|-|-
TGTGCCAGCAGCTTGGACGTACGGGGCGGCCAGCCCCAGCATTTT
CASSLDVRGGQPQHF
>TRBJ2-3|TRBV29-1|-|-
TGCAGCGTTGAATTGGGAACTAGAGATACGCAGTATTTT
CSVELGTRDTQYF
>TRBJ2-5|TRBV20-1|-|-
TGCAGTGCTAGAGATCGGGTGACCCAGTACTTC
CSARDRVTQYF
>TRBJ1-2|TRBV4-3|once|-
TGCGCCAGCAGTCGGGTCGAAGAAAGCAATGGCTACACCTTC
CASSRVEESNGYTF
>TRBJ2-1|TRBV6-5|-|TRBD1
TGTGCCAGCAGTATGGACAGGGAAGGGTGGGATGAGCAGTTCTTC
CASSMDREGWDEQFF
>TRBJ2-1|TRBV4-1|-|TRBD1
TGCGCCAGCAGCCTTAGGGACAGGGTGGGCAATGAGCAGTTCTTC
CASSLRDRVGNEQFF